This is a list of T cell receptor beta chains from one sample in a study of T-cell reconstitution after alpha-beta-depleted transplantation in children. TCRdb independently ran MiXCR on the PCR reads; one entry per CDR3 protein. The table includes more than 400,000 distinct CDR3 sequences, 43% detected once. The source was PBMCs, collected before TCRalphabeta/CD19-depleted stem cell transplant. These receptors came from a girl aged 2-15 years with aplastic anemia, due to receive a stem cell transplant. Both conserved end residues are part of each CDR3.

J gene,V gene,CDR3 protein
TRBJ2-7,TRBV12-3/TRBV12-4,CASSFRREGGEQYF
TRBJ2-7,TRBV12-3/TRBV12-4,CASRTGGYEQYF
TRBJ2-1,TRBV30,CAWSSNNEQFF
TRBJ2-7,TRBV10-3,CAISGTSGRAINEQYF
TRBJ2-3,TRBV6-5,CASSYLKNADTQYF
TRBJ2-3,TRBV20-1,CSAETASDTQYF
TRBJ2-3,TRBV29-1,CSVEGSTDTQYF
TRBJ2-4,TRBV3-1,CASSQRQLAGVLQYF
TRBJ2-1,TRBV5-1,CASSARLASEGGEQFF
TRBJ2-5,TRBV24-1,CATSDFEGGEETQYF
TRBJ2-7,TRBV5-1,CASSLNREQYF
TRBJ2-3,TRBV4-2,CASSQRTGGLTDTQYF
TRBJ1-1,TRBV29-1,CSVKGTPMNTEAFF
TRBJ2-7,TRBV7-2,CASSLRGLSYEQYF
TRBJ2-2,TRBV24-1,CATSDLRGPGGELFF
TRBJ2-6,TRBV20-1,CSARDGGQGATGANVLTF
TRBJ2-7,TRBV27,CATSGTSAAEQYF
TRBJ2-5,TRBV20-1,CSADRGETQYF
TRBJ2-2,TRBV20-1,CSARPATSGSFTGELFF
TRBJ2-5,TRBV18,CASSQGQVQETQYF
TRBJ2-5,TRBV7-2,CASSLARGGGETQYF
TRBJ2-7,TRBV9,CASSVEPLGEGAFEQYF
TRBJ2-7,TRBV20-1,CSARVRAPYEQYF
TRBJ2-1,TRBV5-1,CASSYGTYNEQFF
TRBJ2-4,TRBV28,CASSEGIGAKNIQYF
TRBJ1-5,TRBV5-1,CASTRGQGNQPQHF
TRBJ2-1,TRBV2,CASSGQGGNEQFF
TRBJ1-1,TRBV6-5,CASIWGQGDTEAFF
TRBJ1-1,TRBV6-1,CASHPPQGANTEAFF
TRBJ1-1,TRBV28,CASSFLGRGEAFF
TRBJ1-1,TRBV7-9,CASSLTQGIEAFF
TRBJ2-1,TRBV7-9,CASSLDLPGQFF
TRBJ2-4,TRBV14,CASSQRGLSVNIQYF
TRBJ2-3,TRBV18,CASSSDRGRADTQYF
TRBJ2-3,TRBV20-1,CSARAVDSDTQYF
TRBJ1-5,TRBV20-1,CSALDVHSNQPQHF
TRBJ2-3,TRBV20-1,CSAHLASTDTQYF
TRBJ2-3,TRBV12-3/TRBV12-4,CASSSPGLRANTQYF
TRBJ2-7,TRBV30,CAWRRFSGRVSYEQYF
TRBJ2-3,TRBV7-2,CASSLGARGTDTQYF
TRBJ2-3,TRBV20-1,CSARRLAGVGPTDTQYF
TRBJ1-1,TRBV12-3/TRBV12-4,CASSPDRVLEAFF